This note documents a single TCR beta chain sequence. These data originate in a study of immune characterization of retroperitoneal liposarcoma. Germline V gene lookup returns CDR1 SGHDN and CDR2 FVKESK. The CDR3 covers 13 residues. TCRdb re-called the PCR reads through MiXCR, storing one row per CDR3 protein. The table shows about 2,600 distinct CDR3 sequences, with more than 35% occurring only once. This sequence was found in a male donor with retroperitoneal liposarcoma. The genes are TRBV14 and TRBJ2-1; D is unclear. The J call may be incorrect, as the DNA end agrees better with TRBJ2-7. Material for sequencing was tumor tissue. Here the CDR3 DNA reads TGTGCCAGCAGCCAAGGGGGTTCCTACGAGCAGTACTTC. Translating it yields CASSQGGSYEQYF.